The entry that follows covers one T cell receptor (beta chain) sequence. The antigen it binds to is not known. It has no much larger one-base neighbor in the sample; base qualities were not kept. The data are from a study of blood T cells in healthy people across ages (dated by TCRdb to 2014 to 2015). For the wider study: In model experiments, roughly one uniquely barcoded TCR beta cDNA molecule per two T cells was captured by template switching. Two additional independent replicas of 1 million unique cDNA reads from the same blood draw were analyzed for two donors (one aged 18 to 30 and one aged 80 or older). Donors of different ages were randomly distributed across sequencing lanes to avoid experimental bias. The study measured age-related changes in TCR beta repertoire diversity using deep sequencing normalized with unique cDNA molecular identifiers. Four age groups were formed from the donors: young (average approximately 15 years), middle-aged (around 41), aged (62) and long-lived (less than 85).

Donors were 39 systemically healthy Caucasian individuals from Russia aged roughly 6 to 95 years. Each donor gave around 9.9 milliliters of peripheral blood, collected into EDTA-treated Vacutainer tubes. Ficoll-Paque density-gradient centrifugation was used to isolate PBMCs, with at least 6 million obtained per sample. Total RNA was extracted from PBMCs with Trizol reagent, with at least 5 micrograms obtained per sample. For every donor, flow cytometry on a PBMC aliquot measured the percentage of naive CD45RAhigh/CD27high T cells. Paper-wide results and their limitations: Estimates of total diversity based on one million sequenced T cells were regarded as lower bounds and as underestimates. Bulk unsorted PBMC profiling prevented conclusive comparison of naive and antigen-experienced compartments. Because the CMV infection status of the donors was unknown, age-related changes in expanded clonotypes may potentially have been confounded. Observed TCR beta diversity per million T cells fell roughly linearly with age, and a significant reduction was already apparent by age around 36. Observed TCR beta diversity correlated strongly with the percentage of naive T cells measured by flow cytometry. Compared with the aged group, more naive CD4+ T cells, fewer expanded clones and increased TCR diversity were shown by the long-lived group, suggesting age selection.

The library was made by 5' RACE. The second PCR ran for roughly 7 to 12 cycles and used a J-beta primer mix along with a sample-barcoded 5' primer. A template-switch 5' adaptor carrying 12 random nucleotides introduced a unique molecular identifier onto each TCR beta cDNA molecule. Each sample yielded at least 2.5 million CDR3-containing paired-end reads. First-strand cDNA was synthesized from all RNA with the Mint cDNA synthesis kit, primed by a TRBC-specific oligonucleotide. Following uracil-DNA glycosylase treatment, all cDNA underwent a first 18-cycle PCR with the universal primers M1SS and BC2_uni_R. Regarding the original processing steps: For normalization, 1 million high-quality reads were randomly selected from each sample, with every read carrying a distinct molecular identifier. Reads with shared molecular identifiers were discarded instead of being binned into consensus sequences. MiTCR, run with a Q25 quality threshold and the strictest error-elimination algorithm, handled CDR3 identification, clonotype clustering and error correction. A nonparametric unseen species model with Euler transformation was used to estimate a lower bound on total TCR beta diversity. TCRdb trimmed the raw reads at Q25, called clones with MiXCR and kept productive beta chains. Entries are consolidated by CDR3 protein sequence, retaining the most common genes and DNA. TCRdb's processing, not the study's, gives the V and J calls here. In this sample the table shows 1.8 million or so distinct CDR3 sequences, about two fifths of which occur a single time. The biggest ten clones account for around 23% of the sample.

The receptor comes from a human donor in good health. The sequenced material came from blood.

The CDR3 sequence is CASTAGAGANYGYTF. The DNA is TGTGCCAGCACCGCAGGGGCGGGAGCTAACTATGGCTACACCTTC. The rearranged chain carries TRBV9 and TRBJ1-2; matching of 6 bases hints at TRBD1 as the D gene. V and J are truncated by 6 bases and 0 bases respectively, leaving an intervening sequence of 15 bases. Including the terminal cysteine and phenylalanine, the CDR3 comprises 15 residues. Left in the record is the CDR3 DNA by itself, 45 bases read in frame from the first base. From the germline V gene, CDR1 is SGDLS and CDR2 is YYNGEE. With the portions outside the CDR3 filled from the reference TRBV9 and TRBJ1-2 genes, the complete variable region becomes DSGVTQTPKHLITATGQRVTLRCSPRSGDLSVYWYQQSLDQGLQFLIQYYNGEERAKGNILERFSAQQFPDLHSELNLSSLELGDSALYFCASTAGAGANYGYTFGSGTRLTVV.